What follows are 32 T cell receptor beta chains derived from one specimen sequenced in a study of shared clonotypes between healthy human individuals. TCRdb keeps only in-frame clones here, not all; method: immunoSEQ multiplex PCR. The repertoire has over a million clones, approximately 80% of them found once; the top ten carry approximately 0.52%. Material for sequencing was memory CD4+ T cells from PBMCs. The subset was: CD45RA-negative fraction. These receptors all come from a man in his late teens or twenties in good health. Some clones in this sample may be carry-over from other donors' samples.

V and J are TRBV7-2 and TRBJ2-1; the match to TRBD2 covers 12 bases. Germline CDR1 is SGHTA and CDR2 is FQGNSA. V lost 4 bases to trimming and J lost 1 base; unmatched junction nucleotides: 5. CDR3 length equals 17 residues. The CDR3 nucleotides are TGTGCCAGCAGCTCCGGACTAGCGGGATGGTCCTACAATGAGCAGTTCTTC. It specifies CASSSGLAGWSYNEQFF.

The J gene is TRBJ2-5, the V gene TRBV5-6, with TRBD1 as a possible D gene (6 bases). The germline CDR1 and CDR2 sequences are SGHDT and YYEEEE. This CDR3 is built from 14 residues. Trimming cost V 3 bases and J 4 bases, with 13 bases left between them. CDR3 nucleotides: TGTGCCAGCAGCTCGCCGACAGGTCTAGAGACCCAGTACTTC. Translating it yields CASSSPTGLETQYF.

This chain connects TRBV30 to TRBJ1-1; TRBD1 agrees at 7 bases. The V gene end was trimmed by 5 bases and the J gene end by 5 bases; junction bases not matched to a gene: 5. The CDR3 loop spans 12 amino acids. Germline values: CDR1 GTSNPN, CDR2 SVGIG (reference sequence). CDR3 amino acids: CAWDQGGTEAFF. CDR3 sequence (DNA): TGTGCCTGGGACCAGGGGGGGACTGAAGCTTTCTTT.

V is TRBV28 and J is TRBJ2-7; tentatively, D is TRBD2 (5 bases). CDR1 MDHEN and CDR2 SYDVKM come from the germline V gene. The V end was cut by 6 bases, the J end by 6 bases, with 24 bases between. This CDR3 has 16 amino acids. CDR3 in DNA: TGTGCCAGCAGCTCTCCCGGTGTGGGAGTTACGGGCGAGCAGTACTTC. It codes for CASSSPGVGVTGEQYF.

The chain joins TRBV18 to TRBJ1-5, with 7 nucleotides matching TRBD1. The CDR3 has 14 residues. Germline V CDR1 and CDR2: KGHSH, LQKENI. V shed 2 bases, J shed 6 bases, and the junction held 4 bases outside the gene matches. CDR3 DNA sequence: TGTGCCAGCTCACCAGGAGCAGGGGGTCAGCCCCAGCATTTT. This gives the protein CASSPGAGGQPQHF.

DNA of the CDR3: TGTGCCAGCAGCTTAGATCCGGAACGAGAAGCTTTCTTT. This codes for CASSLDPEREAFF. J is TRBJ1-1 and V is TRBV11-1, with unresolved D. Germline lookup yields CDR1 SGHAT and CDR2 FQDESV (reference sequence). CDR3 size: 13 residues. V was pared by 1 base and J by 8 bases, with 11 bases between.

The genes are TRBV5-1 and TRBJ2-5, with TRBD2 matching over 9 bases. The CDR3 spans 15 residues. The ends lost 0 bases at V and 6 bases at J; junction bases unmatched: 6. CDR1 and CDR2 from the germline V gene are SGHRS and YFSETQ. This chain's CDR3 is CASSLDSGSYKTQYF. In DNA form, the CDR3 reads TGCGCCAGCAGCTTGGATAGCGGGAGTTATAAGACCCAGTACTTC.

This clone came up a few times. CDR3 in DNA: TGTGCCATCAGCCACAGGGGAGACATCGCTGAAGCTTTCTTT. Protein: CAISHRGDIAEAFF. This chain connects TRBV10-3 to TRBJ1-1, with 7 bases that match TRBD1. This CDR3 is 14 amino acids long. With V trimmed by 6 bases and J by 6 bases, 10 bases remained unmatched. The germline V gene encodes CDR1 ENHRY and CDR2 SYGVKD.

The V and J genes are TRBV11-3 and TRBJ2-4; maybe TRBD2 (6 bases). This CDR3 is 15 amino acids long. CDR1 is SGHNT and CDR2 is YENEEA in the germline V gene. V shed 5 bases and J shed 4 bases, with 15 bases lying between them. The CDR3, as DNA: TGTGCCAGCAGCGCGGGATCGGGGGAAAAAAACATTCAGTACTTC. Translation: CASSAGSGEKNIQYF.

CDR3 nucleotide sequence: TGTGCCAGCAGCTCCCAGAAGCGGGCGTTCCAAGAGACCCAGTACTTC. Protein: CASSSQKRAFQETQYF. J is TRBJ2-5 and V is TRBV5-4; D is perhaps TRBD2 (6 bases). Trimming took 3 bases from V and 1 from J, leaving 16 bases between them. CDR1 is SGHNT, CDR2 YYREEE, per germline (reference sequence). The CDR3 runs 16 residues.

The chain is built from TRBV6-5 and TRBJ2-1; maybe TRBD2 (5 bases). Per the germline V gene, CDR1 is MNHEY and CDR2 is SVGAGI. Between the trimmed V and J ends, which lost 6 bases and 0 bases, there was a span of 12 bases. The CDR3 is made up of 15 amino acids. This CDR3 is CASSLSGPSYNEQFF. The CDR3 DNA is TGTGCCAGCAGCCTCAGCGGCCCCTCCTACAATGAGCAGTTCTTC.

The chain couples TRBV28 to TRBJ1-1, with D hard to call. Per the germline V gene, CDR1 is MDHEN and CDR2 is SYDVKM. The CDR3 runs 13 residues. The CDR3 here is CGVVREMNTEAFF. DNA for the CDR3: TGTGGTGTAGTTCGAGAAATGAACACTGAAGCTTTCTTT.

This clone turned up a few times. This chain links TRBV27 with TRBJ2-2, with 9 bases aligning to TRBD2. CDR1 MNHEY and CDR2 SMNVEV come from the germline V gene (reference sequence). J gave up 5 bases and V 3 bases, and 4 bases lay outside the gene matches. This CDR3 comprises 15 residues. Here the CDR3 reads CASSFLAGATGELFF. The CDR3 coding sequence is TGTGCCAGCAGTTTTTTAGCGGGAGCGACCGGGGAGCTGTTTTTT.

This chain connects TRBV6-5 to TRBJ1-1, with 9 bases fitting TRBD1. Germline-derived CDR1 and CDR2 are MNHEY and SVGAGI. The CDR3 has 15 residues. J lost 4 bases, V lost 4 bases, and 7 bases had no gene match. CDR3 sequence (DNA): TGTGCCAGCAGTTCACAGGGGGCGAGGGGCACTGAAGCTTTCTTT. Translation: CASSSQGARGTEAFF.

V is TRBV2 and J is TRBJ1-1, with TRBD1 as a possible D gene (5 bases). CDR1 is SNHLY and CDR2 is FYNNEI in the germline V gene. CDR3 length: 14 residues. V lost 5 bases to trimming and J lost 0 bases, with 10 bases between them. The CDR3 loop reads CASSPGGVNTEAFF. The CDR3 bases are TGTGCCAGCAGTCCAGGAGGGGTGAACACTGAAGCTTTCTTT. The full variable domain, rest sourced from reference TRBV2 and TRBJ1-1, is EPEVTQTPSHQVTQMGQEVILRCVPISNHLYFYWYRQILGQKVEFLVSFYNNEISEKSEIFDDQFSVERPDGSNFTLKIRSTKLEDSAMYFCASSPGGVNTEAFFGQGTRLTVV.

This clone has just one count. This chain links TRBV28 with TRBJ2-7; TRBD1 agrees at 10 bases. Germline-derived CDR1 and CDR2 are MDHEN and SYDVKM. Germline trimming cut 4 bases from V and 5 bases from J; bases unmatched to any gene: 11. The CDR3 is 16 amino acids. CDR3 DNA: TGTGCCAGCAGTTACGAATACCGGGACAGGGGCCACGAGCAGTACTTC. Its protein product is CASSYEYRDRGHEQYF. The whole variable domain, remainder taken from reference TRBV28 and TRBJ2-7, is DVKVTQSSRYLVKRTGEKVFLECVQDMDHENMFWYRQDPGLGLRLIYFSYDVKMKEKGDIPEGYSVSREKKERFSLILESASTNQTSMYLCASSYEYRDRGHEQYFGPGTRLTVT.

The chain couples TRBV6-1 to TRBJ1-4; the D gene is possibly TRBD1 (5 bases). The CDR3 is made up of 13 amino acids. The germline V gene has CDR1 MNHNS and CDR2 SASEGT. V was clipped by 5 bases and J by 11 bases, with 15 bases between them. In nucleotides, the CDR3 is TGTGCCAGCAGTCTTAATTCAGGGTCGAAACTGTTTTTT. Protein sequence: CASSLNSGSKLFF.

The J gene is TRBJ2-5, the V gene TRBV29-1, with D perhaps TRBD1 (6 bases). V was pared by 3 bases and J by 5 bases, with 13 bases between. This CDR3 region has 13 residues. CDR1 and CDR2 (germline): SQVTM, ANQGSEA. CDR3 region: CSVEGDTRETQYF. The CDR3 DNA reads TGCAGCGTTGAGGGGGACACTCGCGAGACCCAGTACTTC.

The V call is TRBV28, the J call TRBJ2-3; a weak D match, TRBD2 (6 bases). V was shortened by 3 bases and J by 4 bases, with 14 bases between the two germline ends. CDR1 is MDHEN and CDR2 is SYDVKM in the germline V gene. The CDR3 spans 15 residues. CDR3 sequence reads: CASSFRRGFSDTQYF. The CDR3 DNA is TGTGCCAGCAGTTTTCGGCGGGGATTTTCAGATACGCAGTATTTT.

The chain is built from TRBV7-9 and TRBJ1-1; D call uncertain. The CDR3 has 17 amino acids. V shed 5 bases and J shed 1 base, with 20 bases lying between them. Germline loops: CDR1 SEHNR, CDR2 FQNEAQ (reference sequence). For the CDR3, the DNA is TGTGCCAGCAGCCCCACCCCCCCGTGGGGTAGGAACACTGAAGCTTTCTTT. Encoded protein: CASSPTPPWGRNTEAFF.

This chain connects TRBV9 to TRBJ2-1; TRBD2 matches at 9 bases. Germline V CDR1 and CDR2: SGDLS, YYNGEE. The length of the CDR3 is 16 residues. Trimming removed 1 base from V and 2 bases from J; junction bases left unmatched: 4. The CDR3 DNA sequence: TGTGCCAGCAGCGTATTGCGGGAGGGCCCCTACAATGAGCAGTTCTTC. Translating gives CASSVLREGPYNEQFF.

This chain joins TRBV30 and TRBJ1-4; 8 nucleotides line up with TRBD1. Germline assignment: CDR1 GTSNPN and CDR2 SVGIG (reference sequence). The junction had 15 bases not matched to a gene; V was cut back by 2 bases and J by 10 bases. This CDR3 region has 16 residues. CDR3 sequence: CAWSRVVQGARGKLFF. CDR3 nucleotides: TGTGCCTGGAGTCGGGTGGTTCAGGGGGCCCGGGGAAAACTGTTTTTT.

Notes on this clone: Distinct nucleotide sequences in the sample also encode this CDR3. The rearrangement joins TRBV5-1 to TRBJ2-1; D is uncertain. Trimming removed 0 bases from V and 3 bases from J, with 7 bases in between. The CDR3 sequence is 14 residues long. The germline V gene encodes CDR1 SGHRS and CDR2 YFSETQ. The CDR3 region is CASSLGTYYNEQFF. CDR3 nucleotide sequence: TGCGCCAGCAGCTTGGGGACCTACTACAATGAGCAGTTCTTC.

This chain joins TRBV14 and TRBJ2-1; possibly TRBD2 for D (5 bases). Trimming shortened V by 3 bases and J by 8 bases, and 11 bases separated the two germline ends. The germline V gene encodes CDR1 SGHDN and CDR2 FVKESK. The CDR3 extends over 13 amino acids. CDR3: CASSHWRRDEQFF. CDR3 coding DNA: TGTGCCAGCAGCCACTGGAGGCGCGATGAGCAGTTCTTC.

The V and J genes are TRBV11-3 and TRBJ2-6; D is ambiguous. This CDR3 is built from 17 residues. V lost 0 bases and J lost 4, with 13 bases in between. From germline, CDR1 is SGHNT and CDR2 YENEEA. CDR3 bases: TGTGCCAGCAGCTTAGATACCGGGCCCAGCGGGGCCAACGTCCTGACTTTC. Protein: CASSLDTGPSGANVLTF.

This chain links TRBV28 with TRBJ1-3; D is unresolved. The germline CDR1 and CDR2 sequences are MDHEN and SYDVKM. Trimming cost V 1 base and J 3 bases, with 7 bases left between them. This CDR3 is built from 14 residues. CDR3 coding DNA: TGTGCCAGCAGTTTATTGTTCCGTGGAAACACCATATATTTT. Translated: CASSLLFRGNTIYF.

This chain uses TRBV9 with TRBJ2-2; tentative D call: TRBD1 (6 bases). CDR3 length: 17 residues. CDR1 is SGDLS and CDR2 is YYNGEE in the germline V gene. Trimming left V 0 bases short and J 0 bases short, with 12 bases between. The CDR3 reads CASSVAPGATNTGELFF. The CDR3 nucleotides read TGTGCCAGCAGCGTAGCCCCAGGGGCAACGAACACCGGGGAGCTGTTTTTT.

Only a few counts were recorded for this clone. This chain connects TRBV4-1 to TRBJ1-4; 9 bases are a match to TRBD1. CDR3 length: 15 amino acids. CDR1 and CDR2 (germline): MGHRA, YSYEKL. With 6 bases clipped from V and 10 bases from J, the junction kept 12 bases outside the gene matches. The CDR3 protein is CASRATGTGLAKLFF. In DNA, the CDR3 is TGCGCCAGCAGAGCCACCGGGACAGGGTTGGCAAAACTGTTTTTT.

The V call is TRBV5-1, the J call TRBJ2-7, with TRBD1 as a possible D gene (5 bases). This CDR3 contains 14 residues. Germline-derived CDR1 and CDR2 are SGHRS and YFSETQ. The ends were cut back, 4 bases at V and 3 bases at J, with 14 bases in the middle. The CDR3 sequence is CASSPRGHLYEQYF. CDR3 DNA: TGCGCCAGCAGCCCTAGAGGACATCTCTACGAGCAGTACTTC. Based on the CDR3 plus reference TRBV5-1 and TRBJ2-7, the full variable domain is KAGVTQTPRYLIKTRGQQVTLSCSPISGHRSVSWYQQTPGQGLQFLFEYFSETQRNKGNFPGRFSGRQFSNSRSEMNVSTLELGDSALYLCASSPRGHLYEQYFGPGTRLTVT.

The CDR3 nucleotides read TGCAGCGTTGACGAGCTAGCGGCTCAAGAGACCCAGTACTTC. It codes for CSVDELAAQETQYF. The rearrangement links TRBV29-1 to TRBJ2-5; TRBD2 matches at 7 bases. In germline, CDR1 is SQVTM, CDR2 ANQGSEA. This CDR3 is 14 amino acids long. Trimming removed 3 bases from V and 2 bases from J; junction bases left unmatched: 6. Combining the CDR3 with reference TRBV29-1 and TRBJ2-5 gives the whole variable domain SAVISQKPSRDICQRGTSLTIQCQVDSQVTMMFWYRQQPGQSLTLIATANQGSEATYESGFVIDKFPISRPNLTFSTLTVSNMSPEDSSIYLCSVDELAAQETQYFGPGTRLLVL.

J is TRBJ2-3 and V is TRBV5-1, with 9 bases that match TRBD1. Germline V gene lookup returns CDR1 SGHRS and CDR2 YFSETQ. With 3 bases clipped from V and 12 bases from J, the junction kept 20 bases outside the gene matches. CDR3 length: 17 amino acids. The CDR3 here is CASSSGTGRGRGALQYF. The CDR3 region has the DNA TGCGCCAGCAGCTCCGGGACAGGGAGGGGACGGGGGGCTCTCCAGTATTTT.

This clone turned up a few times. In DNA form, the CDR3 reads TGTGCCAGCTCACCACCGACAGGGGGCTGGTACGAGCAGTACTTC. Its translation is CASSPPTGGWYEQYF. The gene calls are TRBV18 and TRBJ2-7; 10 bases map to TRBD1. Trimming took 0 bases from V and 4 from J; bases not matched to a gene: 3. CDR1 and CDR2 (germline): KGHSH, LQKENI. This CDR3 is 15 amino acids long.